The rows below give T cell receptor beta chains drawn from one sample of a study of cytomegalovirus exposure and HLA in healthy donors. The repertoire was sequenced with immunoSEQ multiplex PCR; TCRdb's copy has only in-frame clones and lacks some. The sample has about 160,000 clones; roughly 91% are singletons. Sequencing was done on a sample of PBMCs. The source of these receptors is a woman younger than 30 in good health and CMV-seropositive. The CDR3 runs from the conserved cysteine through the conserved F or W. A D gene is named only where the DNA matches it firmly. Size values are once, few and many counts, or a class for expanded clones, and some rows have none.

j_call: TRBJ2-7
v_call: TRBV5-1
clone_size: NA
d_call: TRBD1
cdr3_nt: TGCGCCAGCAGCTTTTCACCGGGACAGGGGCAATACGAGCAGTACTTC
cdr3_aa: CASSFSPGQGQYEQYF

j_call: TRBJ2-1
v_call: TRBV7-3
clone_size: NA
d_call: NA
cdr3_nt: TGTGCCAGCAGCTACTCAGGGGTCGATGAGCAGTTCTTC
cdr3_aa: CASSYSGVDEQFF

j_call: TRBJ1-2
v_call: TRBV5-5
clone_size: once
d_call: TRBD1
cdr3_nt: TGTGCCAGCAGCTTCGACAGGGACTATGGCTACACCTTC
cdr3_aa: CASSFDRDYGYTF

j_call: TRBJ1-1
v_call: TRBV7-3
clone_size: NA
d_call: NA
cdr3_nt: TGTGCCAGCAGCCCCCAGTCGACAGCCAAAAACACTGAAGCTTTCTTT
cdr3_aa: CASSPQSTAKNTEAFF

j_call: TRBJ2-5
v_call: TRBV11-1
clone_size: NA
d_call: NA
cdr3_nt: TGTGCCAGCAGCCGTCGGGTGGGTACACAAGAGACCCAGTACTTC
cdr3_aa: CASSRRVGTQETQYF

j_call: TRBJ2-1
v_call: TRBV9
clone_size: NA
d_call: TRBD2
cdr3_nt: TGTGCCAGCAGCTCTTCCGGGAGTAGCGGGAGAGGGAATGAGCAGTTCTTC
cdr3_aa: CASSSSGSSGRGNEQFF

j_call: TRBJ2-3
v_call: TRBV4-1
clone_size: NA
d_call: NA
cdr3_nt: TGCGCCAGCAGCCAAACAGGCGATACGCAGTATTTT
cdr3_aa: CASSQTGDTQYF

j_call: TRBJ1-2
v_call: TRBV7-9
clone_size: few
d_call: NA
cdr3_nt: TGTGCCAGCAGCTTAGACAGGGCCACTAGAGGCTACACCTTC
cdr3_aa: CASSLDRATRGYTF

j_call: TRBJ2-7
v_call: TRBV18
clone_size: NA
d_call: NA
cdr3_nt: TGTGCCAGCTCACCACCGGCAGGCTCCTACGAGCAGTACTTC
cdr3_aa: CASSPPAGSYEQYF

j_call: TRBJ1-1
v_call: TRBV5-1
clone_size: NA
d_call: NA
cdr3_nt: TGCGCCAGCAGCGACAGAAACACTGAAGCTTTCTTT
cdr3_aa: CASSDRNTEAFF

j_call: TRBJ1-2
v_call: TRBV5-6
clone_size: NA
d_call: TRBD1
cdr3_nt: TGTGCCAGCAGCTCAGGGGGCTATGGCTACACCTTC
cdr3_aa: CASSSGGYGYTF

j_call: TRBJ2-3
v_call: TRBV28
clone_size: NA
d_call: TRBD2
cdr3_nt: TGTGCCAGCAATCCGGGGGGGGATACGCAGTATTTT
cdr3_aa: CASNPGGDTQYF

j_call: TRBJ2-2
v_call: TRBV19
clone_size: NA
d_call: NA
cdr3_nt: TGTGCCAGTAGTCCGGCAGGCTATCACACCGGGGAGCTGTTTTTT
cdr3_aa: CASSPAGYHTGELFF

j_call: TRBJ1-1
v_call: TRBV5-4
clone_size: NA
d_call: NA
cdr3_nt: TGTGCCAGCAGCTCCCCAGGGGACACTGAAGCTTTCTTT
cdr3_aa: CASSSPGDTEAFF

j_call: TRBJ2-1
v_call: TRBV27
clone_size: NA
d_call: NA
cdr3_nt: TGTGCCAGCAGTTTATTGTTCGGGAGTGGCTACAATGAGCAGTTCTTC
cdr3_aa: CASSLLFGSGYNEQFF

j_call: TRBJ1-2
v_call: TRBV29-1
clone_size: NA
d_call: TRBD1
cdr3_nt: TGCAGCGTAGAAAGCCCGGGACAGGGGGCGGGTGGCTACACCTTC
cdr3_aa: CSVESPGQGAGGYTF